This T cell receptor beta chain was sequenced during a study of T cell responses to AZD1222 COVID-19 vaccine. The CDR3 covers 16 residues. Trimming stripped 1 base from V and 1 base from J, with 14 bases between. Germline V CDR1 and CDR2: SGHRS, YFSETQ. Only in-frame clones appear in the TCRdb table, and some are missing; sequencing was by immunoSEQ multiplex PCR. The sample carries 80,000 to 95,000 clones, roughly 91% recorded once. Of note for this clone: Its antigen is undetermined.

Study-level results: Females made up more of the donors, who were largely white British, and clonal diversity may have come out too low. None of the repertoires were sampled until the peak T cell response had passed. Elevations in Spike-specific TCR breadth and depth followed administration of two AZD1222 doses. Seropositive AZD1222 recipients at baseline numbered only 6 or 7.

The sequencing here drew on peripheral blood, taken on day 0 of MenACWY control vaccination. The genes are TRBV5-1 and TRBJ1-1; the D gene is possibly TRBD1 (5 bases). This TCR was sampled from an adult in good health. CDR3 sequence (DNA): TGCGCCAGCAGCTTGACAGGAAATGGGGGGAACACTGAAGCTTTCTTT. Translation: CASSLTGNGGNTEAFF.